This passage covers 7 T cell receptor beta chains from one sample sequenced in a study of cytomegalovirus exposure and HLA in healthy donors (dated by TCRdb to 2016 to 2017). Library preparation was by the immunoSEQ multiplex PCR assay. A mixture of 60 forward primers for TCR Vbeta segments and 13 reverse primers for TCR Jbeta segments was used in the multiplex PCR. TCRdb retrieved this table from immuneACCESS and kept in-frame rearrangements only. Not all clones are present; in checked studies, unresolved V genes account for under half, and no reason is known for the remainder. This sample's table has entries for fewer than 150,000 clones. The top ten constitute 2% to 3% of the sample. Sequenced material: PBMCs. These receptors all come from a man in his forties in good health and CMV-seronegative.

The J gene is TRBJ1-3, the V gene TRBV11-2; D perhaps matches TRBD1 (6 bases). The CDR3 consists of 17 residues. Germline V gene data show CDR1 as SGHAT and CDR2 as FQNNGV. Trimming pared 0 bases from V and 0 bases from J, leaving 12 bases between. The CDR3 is CASSLEPDRYSGNTIYF. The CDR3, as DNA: TGTGCCAGCAGCTTAGAACCCGACAGGTACTCTGGAAACACCATATATTTT.

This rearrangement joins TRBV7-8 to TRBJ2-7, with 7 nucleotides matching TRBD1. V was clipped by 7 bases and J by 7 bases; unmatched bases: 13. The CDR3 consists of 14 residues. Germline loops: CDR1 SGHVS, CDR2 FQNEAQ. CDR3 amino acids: CASTVGQVRMEQYF. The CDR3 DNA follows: TGTGCCAGCACCGTCGGACAGGTCCGAATGGAGCAGTACTTC.

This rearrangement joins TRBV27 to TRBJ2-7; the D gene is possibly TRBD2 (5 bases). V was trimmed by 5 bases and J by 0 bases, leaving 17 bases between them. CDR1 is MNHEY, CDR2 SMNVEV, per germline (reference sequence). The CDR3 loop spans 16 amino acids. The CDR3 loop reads CASSPRTGKSSYEQYF. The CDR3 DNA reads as TGTGCCAGCAGTCCCCGGACGGGGAAAAGCTCCTACGAGCAGTACTTC.

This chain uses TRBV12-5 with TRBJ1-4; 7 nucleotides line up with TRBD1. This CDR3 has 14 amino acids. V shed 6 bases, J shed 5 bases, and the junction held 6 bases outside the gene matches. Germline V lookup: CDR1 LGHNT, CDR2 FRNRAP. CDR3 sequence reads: CASGTGSQNEKLFF. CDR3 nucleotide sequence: TGTGCTAGTGGGACAGGGAGTCAAAATGAAAAACTGTTTTTT.

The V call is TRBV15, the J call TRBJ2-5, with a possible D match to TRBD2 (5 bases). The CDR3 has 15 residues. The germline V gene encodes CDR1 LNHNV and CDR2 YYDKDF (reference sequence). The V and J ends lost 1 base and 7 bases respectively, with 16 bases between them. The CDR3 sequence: CATSRALSARGTQYF. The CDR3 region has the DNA TGTGCCACCAGCAGAGCTCTAAGCGCCCGGGGGACCCAGTACTTC.

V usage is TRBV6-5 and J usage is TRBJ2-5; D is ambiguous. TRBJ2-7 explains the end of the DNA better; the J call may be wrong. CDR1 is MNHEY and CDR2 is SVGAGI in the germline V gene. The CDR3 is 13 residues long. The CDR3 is CASSYPMSSEQYF. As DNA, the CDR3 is TGTGCCAGCAGTTACCCTATGTCCAGCGAGCAGTACTTC.

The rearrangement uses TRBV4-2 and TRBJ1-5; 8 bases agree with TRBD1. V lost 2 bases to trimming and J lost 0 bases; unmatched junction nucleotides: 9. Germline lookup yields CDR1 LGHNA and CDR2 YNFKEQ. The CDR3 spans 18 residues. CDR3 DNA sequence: TGTGCCAGCAGCCAAACACCCGGGACAGGAGCTAGCAATCAGCCCCAGCATTTT. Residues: CASSQTPGTGASNQPQHF.